This T cell receptor beta chain emerged from a study of control samples from healthy donors and cancer patients. This clone was counted a few times. This sample also contains other DNA sequences that code for the same CDR3. Per germline, CDR1 MNHEY and CDR2 SVGAGI. The V and J ends lost 6 bases and 0 bases respectively, with 5 bases between them. The length of the CDR3 is 12 residues. This table comes from immunoSEQ multiplex PCR, and its TCRdb copy is limited to in-frame clones, with some not included. The table has roughly 55,000 clones, 70% to 90% seen once; the top ten hold roughly 3.8%. This TCR derives from a man aged 50 or older in good health. The chain uses TRBV6-5 and TRBJ1-1; D gene uncertain. Sequencing input: blood. The chain's CDR3 is CASRTVNTEAFF. For the CDR3, the DNA is TGTGCCAGCAGGACGGTGAACACTGAAGCTTTCTTT.